Below, 8 T cell receptor beta chains from the same sample are listed, as sequenced in a study of T cell repertoires in cytomegalovirus infection. TCRdb passed the reads through MiXCR, listing each CDR3 protein once. Here the sample spans roughly 500,000 distinct CDR3 sequences, around a third being singletons. The antigens of these receptors remain unknown. This material consisted of cultured PBMCs, taken from culture after CMV antigen stimulation. Receptors were obtained from a human donor in good health (CMV status not recorded). Some clones in this sample may be carry-over from other donors' samples.

The V and J genes are TRBV11-2 and TRBJ2-1; possible D gene TRBD1, 5 bases. V was shortened by 1 base and J by 7 bases, with 11 bases between the two germline ends. Germline V gene data show CDR1 as SGHAT and CDR2 as FQNNGV. CDR3 length equals 14 residues. The CDR3, as DNA: TGTGCCAGCAGCTTAGCGGGCAGGGTTAATGAGCAGTTCTTC. Translated, it gives CASSLAGRVNEQFF.

In its sample, this clonotype was seen many times. The DNA of the CDR3 is TGCAGCGTTGACCGAGGGGGCTTCGCTGAAGCTTTCTTT. It encodes CSVDRGGFAEAFF. The rearrangement joins TRBV29-1 to TRBJ1-1, with 7 bases lining up with TRBD1. The germline CDR1 and CDR2 sequences are SQVTM and ANQGSEA. V was pared by 3 bases and J by 6 bases, with 7 bases of the junction left unmatched. The CDR3 covers 13 residues.

Ten or more counts support this clonotype. CDR3 loop: CASSLGGRVSGNTIYF. CDR3 bases: TGTGCCAGCAGCTTAGGGGGACGGGTCTCTGGAAACACCATATATTTT. This chain connects TRBV7-8 to TRBJ1-3; D is possibly TRBD1 (5 bases). Germline-derived CDR1 and CDR2 are SGHVS and FQNEAQ. The CDR3 contains 16 residues. Trimming left V 1 base short and J 0 bases short, with 10 bases between.

The chain employs TRBV7-2 and TRBJ2-7; 8 bases line up with TRBD1. Losses at the gene ends were 2 bases for V and 0 bases for J; bases not matched to a gene: 6. This CDR3 has 16 amino acids. Germline lookup yields CDR1 SGHTA and CDR2 FQGNSA. The CDR3 DNA follows: TGTGCCAGCAGCTTAACCGGGGACAGGTCCTCCTACGAGCAGTACTTC. Protein product: CASSLTGDRSSYEQYF.

This clonotype was seen repeatedly, ten times or more. The V gene is TRBV7-8, the J gene TRBJ2-7, with 9 bases lining up with TRBD2. This CDR3 region has 13 residues. Germline assignment: CDR1 SGHVS and CDR2 FQNEAQ. Trimming cost V 0 bases and J 7 bases; bases outside gene matches: 1. The DNA for the CDR3 is TGTGCCAGCAGCTTAGCCCTAGCGGGGGAGCAGTACTTC. It translates to CASSLALAGEQYF.

This clonotype came up a few times. The rearrangement uses TRBV9 and TRBJ2-1; D is unresolved. Germline V CDR1 and CDR2: SGDLS, YYNGEE. This CDR3 has 15 residues. The V end was cut by 3 bases, the J end by 8 bases, with 18 bases between. The CDR3 here is CASSEGPAQVHEQFF. The DNA for the CDR3 is TGTGCCAGCAGCGAGGGCCCCGCCCAGGTCCATGAGCAGTTCTTC.

The chain uses TRBV6-2 or TRBV6-3 and TRBJ2-1; 8 bases map to TRBD1. Germline V gene data show CDR1 as MNHEY and CDR2 as SVGEGT. The CDR3 covers 14 residues. J lost 1 base, V lost 8 bases, and 4 bases had no gene match. This CDR3 is CASRRGLSYNEQFF. The CDR3 DNA reads TGTGCCAGCCGCAGGGGGCTTTCCTACAATGAGCAGTTCTTC.

The J gene is TRBJ1-2, the V gene TRBV7-6; D perhaps matches TRBD1 (5 bases). The CDR3 sequence is 14 residues long. Trimming stripped 1 base from V and 6 bases from J, with 12 bases between. Germline V gene sequence: CDR1 SGHVS, CDR2 FNYEAQ. The CDR3 is CASSLVKGRNGYTF. CDR3 nucleotide sequence: TGTGCCAGCAGCTTAGTAAAGGGGAGAAATGGCTACACCTTC.